A single sample is the source of the 20 T cell receptor beta chains below, sequenced in a study of CD4+ T cells in melanoma. Using immunoSEQ multiplex PCR, the repertoire was profiled, and TCRdb retains in-frame clones only, with some absent. Of fewer than 150,000 clones in the sample, around 90% were seen once. The receptors were gathered from a human donor with melanoma.

The J gene is TRBJ2-2, the V gene TRBV7-3; D uncertain. CDR1 is SGHTA, CDR2 FQGTGA, per germline. Trimming removed 1 base from V and 4 bases from J, with 7 bases in between. The CDR3 sequence is 14 residues long. In nucleotides, the CDR3 is TGTGCCAGCAGCTTAAGCCCGAGCACCGGGGAGCTGTTTTTT. Protein sequence: CASSLSPSTGELFF. Based on the CDR3 plus reference TRBV7-3 and TRBJ2-2, the full variable domain is GAGVSQTPSNKVTEKGKYVELRCDPISGHTALYWYRQSLGQGPEFLIYFQGTGAADDSGLPNDRFFAVRPEGSVSTLKIQRTERGDSAVYLCASSLSPSTGELFFGEGSRLTVL.

The chain links TRBV4-1 to TRBJ2-7; TRBD1 might be the D (6 bases). Trimming removed 1 base from V and 3 bases from J, with 13 bases in between. Germline values: CDR1 MGHRA, CDR2 YSYEKL. The CDR3 sequence is 15 residues long. The CDR3 DNA reads as TGCGCCAGCAGCCAAGCGGCACAGGGCAGCTACGAGCAGTACTTC. Its translation: CASSQAAQGSYEQYF.

The CDR3 DNA reads TGTGCCAGTAGTTCGCGGTGGGTGGCGGAGATGAACACTGAAGCTTTCTTT. Translation gives CASSSRWVAEMNTEAFF. The rearrangement links TRBV19 to TRBJ1-1, with D unresolved. This CDR3 is built from 17 residues. Trimming cost V 5 bases and J 0 bases, with 19 bases left between them. Germline V gene data show CDR1 as LNHDA and CDR2 as SQIVND (reference sequence).

Only a few counts were recorded for this clone. J is TRBJ1-5 and V is TRBV30; D may be TRBD1 (6 bases). CDR1 is GTSNPN and CDR2 is SVGIG in the germline V gene (reference sequence). The CDR3 contains 13 residues. Trimming pared 2 bases from V and 7 bases from J, leaving 12 bases between. The CDR3 region has the DNA TGTGCCTGGAGTAATGGGGGCTTGCAGCCCCAGCATTTT. This encodes CAWSNGGLQPQHF.

The chain recombines TRBV18 with TRBJ1-5; weak D call: TRBD1 (5 bases). The CDR3 runs 15 residues. In germline, CDR1 is KGHSH, CDR2 LQKENI. The V and J ends lost 3 bases and 4 bases respectively, with 13 bases between them. CDR3 in DNA: TGTGCCAGCTCACCTGGGGCCGGGGCGAATCAGCCCCAGCATTTT. This codes for CASSPGAGANQPQHF.

The chain has TRBV6-6 and TRBJ2-5, with 7 positions matching TRBD1. After removal of 6 bases from V and 4 bases from J, the junction contained 8 bases not matched to a gene. This CDR3 spans 14 amino acids. Germline values: CDR1 MNHNY, CDR2 SVGAGI (reference sequence). The CDR3 reads CASSRQGPIETQYF. The DNA for the CDR3 is TGTGCCAGCAGCCGACAGGGCCCGATAGAGACCCAGTACTTC.

The CDR3 DNA reads as TGTGCCAGCAGCCAAGATGGGGGTGTCACTGAAGCTTTCTTT. This encodes CASSQDGGVTEAFF. The V call is TRBV14, the J call TRBJ1-1, with TRBD1 as a possible D gene (5 bases). The length of the CDR3 is 14 residues. The germline V gene encodes CDR1 SGHDN and CDR2 FVKESK. Trimming cost V 0 bases and J 4 bases, with 9 bases left between them.

The chain employs TRBV30 and TRBJ2-7; D perhaps matches TRBD2 (5 bases). CDR1 and CDR2 from the germline V gene are GTSNPN and SVGIG (reference sequence). Trimming cost V 2 bases and J 3 bases, with 11 bases left between them. The CDR3 contains 13 residues. The CDR3 DNA follows: TGTGCCTGGAGTCGGGGAGCCTACTACGAGCAGTACTTC. Protein: CAWSRGAYYEQYF.

This rearrangement joins TRBV10-3 to TRBJ1-2, with 12 bases aligning to TRBD1. From germline, CDR1 is ENHRY and CDR2 SYGVKD. The CDR3 runs 17 residues. V shed 0 bases, J shed 2 bases, and the junction held 4 bases outside the gene matches. The CDR3 coding sequence is TGTGCCATCAGTGAGTCGGGACAGGGGGCTACGAACTATGGCTACACCTTC. Translation: CAISESGQGATNYGYTF.

A word on this clone: A read error may account for a junction end that differs from germline. DNA of the CDR3: TGTGCCAGCAGCCTTGGGGGTTCCTCCAATGAGCAGTTCTTC. Translating it yields CASSLGGSSNEQFF. The J gene is TRBJ2-1, the V gene TRBV7-3, with D tentatively TRBD1 or TRBD2 (5 bases each). The CDR3 totals 14 residues. Germline V CDR1 and CDR2: SGHTA, FQGTGA.

The chain carries TRBV5-1 and TRBJ1-2; TRBD1 might be the D (5 bases). The germline V gene encodes CDR1 SGHRS and CDR2 YFSETQ. V lost 4 bases and J lost 6, with 13 bases in between. The CDR3 covers 13 residues. The CDR3 reads CASSAPGGDGYTF. The CDR3 coding sequence is TGCGCCAGCAGCGCTCCGGGAGGGGATGGCTACACCTTC.

This chain joins TRBV4-1 and TRBJ2-2; 10 positions agree with TRBD2. The CDR3 has 18 residues. Looked up from germline, CDR1 is MGHRA and CDR2 is YSYEKL. The J segment lost 5 bases and the V segment lost 4 bases, leaving 13 bases of the junction unmatched. In DNA form, the CDR3 reads TGCGCCAGCAGCCGACACCCGCGGAGCGGGGGGGGAACCGGGGAGCTGTTTTTT. Protein product: CASSRHPRSGGGTGELFF.

This rearrangement joins TRBV5-1 to TRBJ1-4, with a possible D match to TRBD1 (5 bases). From germline, CDR1 is SGHRS and CDR2 YFSETQ. There are 16 residues in the CDR3. Between the trimmed V and J ends, which lost 5 bases and 2 bases, there was a span of 16 bases. The CDR3 loop reads CASRVGERGTNEKLFF. The CDR3 bases are TGCGCCAGCAGGGTAGGGGAACGAGGGACTAATGAAAAACTGTTTTTT.

The V call is TRBV9, the J call TRBJ2-3, with TRBD1 matching over 7 bases. This CDR3 comprises 19 residues. In germline, CDR1 is SGDLS, CDR2 YYNGEE. Trimming at V came to 4 bases and at J to 0 bases, leaving 17 bases not matched to a gene. In DNA, the CDR3 is TGTGCCAGCAGCCCCCAAGAGGGGACAGTTAAATCTAGCACAGATACGCAGTATTTT. Translation gives CASSPQEGTVKSSTDTQYF.

CDR3 sequence reads: CASSAGGGYEQYF. For the CDR3, the DNA is TGTGCCAGCAGCGCAGGGGGCGGATACGAGCAGTACTTC. The chain employs TRBV7-9 and TRBJ2-7; 8 bases agree with TRBD1. The germline gives CDR1 SEHNR, CDR2 FQNEAQ (reference sequence). Unmatched junction bases numbered 4, after V lost 5 bases and J lost 4 bases. This CDR3 has 13 residues.

This chain joins TRBV29-1 and TRBJ1-1; 8 bases fit TRBD1. Germline V CDR1 and CDR2: SQVTM, ANQGSEA. This CDR3 contains 11 residues. V dropped 6 bases and J dropped 5; count of bases not matched to a gene: 2. As DNA, the CDR3 is TGCAGCGTACAGGGGGTAACTGAAGCTTTCTTT. Its translation is CSVQGVTEAFF.

This clone was counted only a few times. CDR3 in DNA: TGTGCCAGCAGCTTATCCACAAGCTCTGGGGCCAACGTCCTGACTTTC. Amino acid sequence: CASSLSTSSGANVLTF. V gene TRBV7-2 combines with J gene TRBJ2-6, with D hard to call. The germline V gene has CDR1 SGHTA and CDR2 FQGNSA. This CDR3 has 16 amino acids. V lost 2 bases and J lost 0, with 8 bases in between.

This rearrangement joins TRBV11-2 to TRBJ2-4; TRBD1 matches 7 bases. CDR3 size: 17 residues. J gave up 0 bases and V 5 bases, and 10 bases lay outside the gene matches. Per germline, CDR1 SGHAT and CDR2 FQNNGV. CDR3 amino acids: CASSPRIQGLAKNIQYF. The DNA for the CDR3 is TGTGCCAGCAGCCCGCGGATACAGGGGTTAGCCAAAAACATTCAGTACTTC.

This clone has a single count. The chain couples TRBV4-1 to TRBJ1-2; maybe TRBD1 (5 bases). V was pared by 0 bases and J by 4 bases, with 12 bases between. Germline V gene lookup returns CDR1 MGHRA and CDR2 YSYEKL. The CDR3 totals 15 residues. The chain's CDR3 is CASSQDTGPRYGYTF. In DNA, the CDR3 is TGCGCCAGCAGCCAAGATACGGGGCCCCGCTATGGCTACACCTTC.

In this sample, this clone turned up once. J is TRBJ1-1 and V is TRBV30; 7 bases are shared with TRBD1. Trimming removed 0 bases from V and 1 base from J; junction bases left unmatched: 2. Germline V gene lookup returns CDR1 GTSNPN and CDR2 SVGIG (reference sequence). This CDR3 comprises 14 residues. The chain's CDR3 is CAWSVRGGNTEAFF. In DNA, the CDR3 is TGTGCCTGGAGTGTCAGGGGGGGGAACACTGAAGCTTTCTTT.